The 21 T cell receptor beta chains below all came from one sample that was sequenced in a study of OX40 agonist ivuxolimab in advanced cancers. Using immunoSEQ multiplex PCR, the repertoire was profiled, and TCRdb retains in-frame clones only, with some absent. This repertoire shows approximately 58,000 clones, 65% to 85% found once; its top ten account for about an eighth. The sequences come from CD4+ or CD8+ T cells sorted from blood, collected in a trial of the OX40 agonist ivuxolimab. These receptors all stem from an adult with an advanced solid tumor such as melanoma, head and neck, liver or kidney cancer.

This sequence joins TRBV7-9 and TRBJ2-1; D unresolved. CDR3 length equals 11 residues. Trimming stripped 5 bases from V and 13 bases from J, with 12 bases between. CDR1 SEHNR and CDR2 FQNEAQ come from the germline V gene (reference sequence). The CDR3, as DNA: TGTGCCAGCAGCAAAACCGGGTCCCAGTTCTTC. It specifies CASSKTGSQFF.

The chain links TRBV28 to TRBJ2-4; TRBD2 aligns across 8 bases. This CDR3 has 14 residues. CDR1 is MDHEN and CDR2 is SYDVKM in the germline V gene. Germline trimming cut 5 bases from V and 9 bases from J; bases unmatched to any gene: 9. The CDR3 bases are TGTGCCAGCAGTATCCCCGGACTAGCAGGCATTCAGTACTTC. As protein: CASSIPGLAGIQYF.

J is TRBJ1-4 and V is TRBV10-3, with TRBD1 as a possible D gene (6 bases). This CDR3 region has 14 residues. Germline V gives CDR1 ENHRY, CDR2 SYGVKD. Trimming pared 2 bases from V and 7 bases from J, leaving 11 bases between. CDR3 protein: CAISEVGGGEKLFF. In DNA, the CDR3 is TGTGCCATCAGTGAGGTGGGGGGCGGTGAAAAACTGTTTTTT.

This CDR3 is CASRPTGANEKLFF. CDR3 DNA: TGTGCCAGTAGGCCCACAGGAGCAAATGAAAAACTGTTTTTT. The chain carries TRBV19 and TRBJ1-4; D is possibly TRBD1 (5 bases). CDR1 LNHDA and CDR2 SQIVND come from the germline V gene (reference sequence). The CDR3 spans 14 residues. The V end was cut by 6 bases, the J end by 5 bases, with 13 bases between.

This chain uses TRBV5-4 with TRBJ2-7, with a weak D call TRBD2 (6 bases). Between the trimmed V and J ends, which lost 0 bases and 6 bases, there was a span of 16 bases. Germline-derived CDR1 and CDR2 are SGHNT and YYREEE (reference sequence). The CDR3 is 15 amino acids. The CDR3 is CASSLVGTADIEQYF. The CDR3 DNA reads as TGTGCCAGCAGCTTGGTTGGGACTGCCGACATCGAGCAGTACTTC.

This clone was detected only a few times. The CDR3 sequence: CASSPRRTGDGELFF. The CDR3 nucleotides read TGTGCCAGCTCACCGCGACGGACCGGGGATGGGGAGCTGTTTTTT. This chain links TRBV18 with TRBJ2-2, with D possibly matching TRBD2 (5 bases). This CDR3 region has 15 residues. Per germline, CDR1 KGHSH and CDR2 LQKENI. Between the trimmed V and J ends, which lost 3 bases and 8 bases, there was a span of 16 bases.

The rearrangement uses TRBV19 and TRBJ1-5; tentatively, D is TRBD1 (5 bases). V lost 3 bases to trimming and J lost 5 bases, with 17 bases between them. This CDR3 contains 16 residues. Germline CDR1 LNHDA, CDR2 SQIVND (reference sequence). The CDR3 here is CASSIVGRTPYQPQHF. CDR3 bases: TGTGCCAGTAGTATTGTGGGCAGGACACCGTATCAGCCCCAGCATTTT.

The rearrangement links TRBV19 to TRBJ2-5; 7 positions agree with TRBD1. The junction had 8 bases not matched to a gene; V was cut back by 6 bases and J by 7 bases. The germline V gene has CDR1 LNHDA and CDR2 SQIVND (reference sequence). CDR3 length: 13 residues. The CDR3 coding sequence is TGTGCCAGTAGAAAGGGGGCTGCGGGGACCCAGTACTTC. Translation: CASRKGAAGTQYF.

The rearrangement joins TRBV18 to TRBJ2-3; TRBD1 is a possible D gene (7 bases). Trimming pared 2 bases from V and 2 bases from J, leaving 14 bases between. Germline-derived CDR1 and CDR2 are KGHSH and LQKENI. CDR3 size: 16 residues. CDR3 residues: CASSPAGGTTTDTQYF. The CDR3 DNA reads TGTGCCAGCTCACCAGCAGGGGGGACGACCACAGATACGCAGTATTTT.

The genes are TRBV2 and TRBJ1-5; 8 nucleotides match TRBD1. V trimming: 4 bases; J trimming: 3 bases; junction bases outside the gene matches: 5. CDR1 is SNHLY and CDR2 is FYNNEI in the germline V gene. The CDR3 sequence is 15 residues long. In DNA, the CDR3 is TGTGCCAGCAGTGTAACAGGGGGATACAATCAGCCCCAGCATTTT. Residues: CASSVTGGYNQPQHF.

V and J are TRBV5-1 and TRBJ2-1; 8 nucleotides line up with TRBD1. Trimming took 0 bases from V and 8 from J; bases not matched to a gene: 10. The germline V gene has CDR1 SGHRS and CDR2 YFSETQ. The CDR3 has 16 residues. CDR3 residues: CASSLATRQGIHEQFF. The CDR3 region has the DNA TGCGCCAGCAGCTTGGCCACGAGACAGGGGATTCATGAGCAGTTCTTC.

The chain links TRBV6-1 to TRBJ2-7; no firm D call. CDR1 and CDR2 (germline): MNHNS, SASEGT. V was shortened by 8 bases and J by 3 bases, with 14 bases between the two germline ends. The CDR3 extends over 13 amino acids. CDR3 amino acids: CASGERVYYEQYF. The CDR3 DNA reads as TGTGCCAGCGGGGAACGGGTTTACTACGAGCAGTACTTC.

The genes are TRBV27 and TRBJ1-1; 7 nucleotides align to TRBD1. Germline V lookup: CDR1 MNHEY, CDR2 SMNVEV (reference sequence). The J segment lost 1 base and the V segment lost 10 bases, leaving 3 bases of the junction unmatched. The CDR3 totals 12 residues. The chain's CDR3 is CATRGGNTEAFF. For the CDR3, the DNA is TGTGCCACCAGGGGGGGGAACACTGAAGCTTTCTTT.

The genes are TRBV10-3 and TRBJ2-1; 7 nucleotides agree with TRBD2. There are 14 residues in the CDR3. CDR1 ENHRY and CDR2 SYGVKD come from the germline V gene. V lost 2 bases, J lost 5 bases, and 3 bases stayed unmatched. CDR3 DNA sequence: TGTGCCATCAGTGAGGGACTAGGGCACAATGAGCAGTTCTTC. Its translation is CAISEGLGHNEQFF.

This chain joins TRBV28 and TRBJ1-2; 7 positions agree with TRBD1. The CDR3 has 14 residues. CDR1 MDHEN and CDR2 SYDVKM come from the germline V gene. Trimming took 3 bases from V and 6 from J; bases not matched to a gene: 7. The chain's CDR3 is CASSFIRTGDGYTF. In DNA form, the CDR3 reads TGTGCCAGCAGTTTCATCAGAACAGGGGATGGCTACACCTTC.

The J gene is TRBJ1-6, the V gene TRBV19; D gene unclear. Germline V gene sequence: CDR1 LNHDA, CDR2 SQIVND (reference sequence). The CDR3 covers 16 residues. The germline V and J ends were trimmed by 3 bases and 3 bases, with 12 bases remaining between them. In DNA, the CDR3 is TGTGCCAGTAGTATCGCCTCGGATTTCTATAATTCACCCCTCCACTTT. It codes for CASSIASDFYNSPLHF.

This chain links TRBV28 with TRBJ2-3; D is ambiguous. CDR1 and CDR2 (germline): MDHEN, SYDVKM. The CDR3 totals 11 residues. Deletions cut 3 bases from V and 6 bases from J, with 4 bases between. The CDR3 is CASSLVDTQYF. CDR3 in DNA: TGTGCCAGCAGTTTGGTGGATACGCAGTATTTT. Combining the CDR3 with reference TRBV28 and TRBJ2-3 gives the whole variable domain DVKVTQSSRYLVKRTGEKVFLECVQDMDHENMFWYRQDPGLGLRLIYFSYDVKMKEKGDIPEGYSVSREKKERFSLILESASTNQTSMYLCASSLVDTQYFGPGTRLTVL.

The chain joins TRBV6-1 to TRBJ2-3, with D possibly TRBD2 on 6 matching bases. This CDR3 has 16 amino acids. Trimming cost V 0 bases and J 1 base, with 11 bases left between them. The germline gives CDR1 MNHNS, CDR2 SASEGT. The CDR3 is CASSEALAKGTDTQYF. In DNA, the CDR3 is TGTGCCAGCAGTGAAGCCCTAGCGAAGGGCACAGATACGCAGTATTTT.

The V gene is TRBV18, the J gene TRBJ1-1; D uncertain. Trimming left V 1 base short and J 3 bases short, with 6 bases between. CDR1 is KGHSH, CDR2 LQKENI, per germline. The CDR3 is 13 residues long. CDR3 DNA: TGTGCCAGCTCACCACGGGAGCACACTGAAGCTTTCTTT. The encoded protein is CASSPREHTEAFF.

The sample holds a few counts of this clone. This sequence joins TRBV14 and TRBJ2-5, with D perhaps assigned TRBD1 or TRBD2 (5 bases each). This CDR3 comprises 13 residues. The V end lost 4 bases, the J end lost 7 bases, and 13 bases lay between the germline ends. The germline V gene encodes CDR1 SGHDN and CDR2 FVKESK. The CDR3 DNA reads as TGTGCCAGCAGCCCTGGGTCTGGGGGGACCCAGTACTTC. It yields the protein CASSPGSGGTQYF.

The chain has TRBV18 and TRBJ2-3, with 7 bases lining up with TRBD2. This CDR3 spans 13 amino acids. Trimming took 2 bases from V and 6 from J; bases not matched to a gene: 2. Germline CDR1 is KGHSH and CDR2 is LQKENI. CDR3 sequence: CASSPEGGDTQYF. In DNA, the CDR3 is TGTGCCAGCTCACCAGAGGGAGGGGATACGCAGTATTTT.